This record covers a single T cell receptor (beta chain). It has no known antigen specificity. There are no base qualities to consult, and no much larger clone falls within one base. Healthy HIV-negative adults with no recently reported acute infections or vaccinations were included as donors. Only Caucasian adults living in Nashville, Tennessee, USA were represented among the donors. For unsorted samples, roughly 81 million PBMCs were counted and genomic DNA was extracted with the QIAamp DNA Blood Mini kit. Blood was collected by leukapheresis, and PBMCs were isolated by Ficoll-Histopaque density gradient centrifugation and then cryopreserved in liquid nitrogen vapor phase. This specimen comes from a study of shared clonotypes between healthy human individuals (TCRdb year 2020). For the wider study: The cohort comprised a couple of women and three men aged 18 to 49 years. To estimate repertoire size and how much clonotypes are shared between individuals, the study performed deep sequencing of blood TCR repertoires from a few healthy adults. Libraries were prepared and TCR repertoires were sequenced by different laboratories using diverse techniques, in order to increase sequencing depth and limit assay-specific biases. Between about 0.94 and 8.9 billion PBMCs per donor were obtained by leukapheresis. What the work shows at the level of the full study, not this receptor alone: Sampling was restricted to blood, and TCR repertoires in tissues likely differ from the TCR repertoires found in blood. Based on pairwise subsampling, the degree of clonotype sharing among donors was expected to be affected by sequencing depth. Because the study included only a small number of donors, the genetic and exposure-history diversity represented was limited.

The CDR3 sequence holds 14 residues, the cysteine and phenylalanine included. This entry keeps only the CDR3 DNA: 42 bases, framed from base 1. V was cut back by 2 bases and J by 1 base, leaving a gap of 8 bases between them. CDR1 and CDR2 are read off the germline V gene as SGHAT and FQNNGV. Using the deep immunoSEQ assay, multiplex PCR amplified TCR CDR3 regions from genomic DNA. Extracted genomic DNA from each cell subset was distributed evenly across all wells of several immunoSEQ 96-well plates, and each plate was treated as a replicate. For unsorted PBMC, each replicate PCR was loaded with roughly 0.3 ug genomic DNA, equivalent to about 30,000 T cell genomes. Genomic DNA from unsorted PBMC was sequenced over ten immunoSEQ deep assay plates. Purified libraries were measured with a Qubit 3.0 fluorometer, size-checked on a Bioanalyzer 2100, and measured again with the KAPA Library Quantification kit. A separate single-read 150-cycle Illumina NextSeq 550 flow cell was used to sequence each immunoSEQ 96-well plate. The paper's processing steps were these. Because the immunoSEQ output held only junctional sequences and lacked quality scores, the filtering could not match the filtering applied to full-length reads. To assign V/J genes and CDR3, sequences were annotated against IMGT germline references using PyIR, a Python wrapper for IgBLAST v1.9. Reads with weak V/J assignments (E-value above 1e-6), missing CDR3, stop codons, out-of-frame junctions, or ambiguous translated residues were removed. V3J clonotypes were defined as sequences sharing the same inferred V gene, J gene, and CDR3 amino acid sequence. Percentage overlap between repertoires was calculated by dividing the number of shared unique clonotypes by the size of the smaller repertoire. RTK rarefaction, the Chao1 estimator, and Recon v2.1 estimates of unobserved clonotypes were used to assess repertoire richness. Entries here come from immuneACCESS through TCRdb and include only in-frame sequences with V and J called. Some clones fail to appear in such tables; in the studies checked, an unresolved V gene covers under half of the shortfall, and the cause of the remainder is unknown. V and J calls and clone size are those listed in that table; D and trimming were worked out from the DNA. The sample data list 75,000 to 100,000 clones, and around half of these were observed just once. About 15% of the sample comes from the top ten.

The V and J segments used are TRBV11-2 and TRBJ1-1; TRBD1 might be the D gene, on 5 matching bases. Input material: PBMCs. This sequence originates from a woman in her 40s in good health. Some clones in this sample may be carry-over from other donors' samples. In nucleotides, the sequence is TGTGCCAGCAGCTTAACAGGATCGAACACTGAAGCTTTCTTT. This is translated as CASSLTGSNTEAFF.